This T cell receptor beta chain was obtained from a study of post-analysis software for immune sequencing data. Worth noting for this clonotype: The target antigen is unknown.

The CDR3 is 15 residues long. Between the trimmed V and J ends, which lost 6 bases and 4 bases, there was a span of 18 bases. In germline, CDR1 is MNHEY, CDR2 SMNVEV (reference sequence). Findings of the study overall: TRBV segments more frequent in patients than in controls numbered a few and included TRBV5-6, TRBV5-1 and TRBV20-1. The normalized Chao1 diversity of multiple sclerosis patients was significantly lower than that of controls.

Researchers reported that TCR beta cDNA libraries carried unique molecular identifiers. The authors obtained some 500,000 cDNA molecules from about 0.94 to 9.7 million T cells. TCRdb processed the PCR reads anew with MiXCR; each CDR3 protein has one entry. Of about 680,000 distinct CDR3 sequences in the sample, approximately 60% are singletons; the top ten hold about 10%. What was sequenced was blood. The gene calls are TRBV27 and TRBJ1-2, with D possibly TRBD1 on 6 matching bases. The clonotype originates from a girl aged 2-9 years with multiple sclerosis. CDR3 in DNA: TGTGCCAGCAGCTTCACCGACAGGCCTCTCTATGGCTACACCTTC. Protein: CASSFTDRPLYGYTF.